Below are 21 T cell receptor beta chains sequenced from a single sample in a study of blood T cell repertoires in COVID-19. Sequencing was performed with immunoSEQ multiplex PCR; in TCRdb, only in-frame clones are kept and a portion is missing. The data contain some 450,000 clones, about 91% of them singletons. The specimen sequenced was peripheral blood. These receptors came from a woman between 50 and 59 years old with COVID-19, enrolled during active disease.

J is TRBJ2-1 and V is TRBV6-1; TRBD1 might be the D (8 bases). Per the germline V gene, CDR1 is MNHNS and CDR2 is SASEGT. The V end lost 2 bases, the J end lost 14 bases, and 13 bases lay between the germline ends. The CDR3 loop spans 12 amino acids. The CDR3 sequence: CASSERQGREFF. CDR3 nucleotide sequence: TGTGCCAGCAGTGAACGACAGGGGAGGGAGTTCTTC.

J is TRBJ2-7 and V is TRBV28; D is perhaps TRBD1 (5 bases). The CDR3 has 12 amino acids. In germline, CDR1 is MDHEN, CDR2 SYDVKM. CDR3 sequence: CGTRGQFYEQYF. CDR3 nucleotide sequence: TGTGGAACGCGAGGACAATTCTACGAGCAGTACTTC.

Remarks on this clone: The same CDR3 is also encoded by other DNA sequences in this sample. The chain joins TRBV4-1 to TRBJ1-6; D gene uncertain. The CDR3 extends over 15 amino acids. Trimming took off 2 bases at V and 8 bases at J, with 13 bases between the two ends. Per germline, CDR1 MGHRA and CDR2 YSYEKL. The CDR3 DNA reads as TGCGCCAGCAGCCAAATCGATCGCGGGTATTCACCCCTCCACTTT. This encodes CASSQIDRGYSPLHF.

The rearrangement uses TRBV3-1 (or the pseudogene TRBV3-2) and TRBJ2-1; 9 bases are shared with TRBD2. The CDR3 is 17 amino acids. After removal of 0 bases from V and 8 bases from J, the junction contained 11 bases not matched to a gene. Germline V gene lookup returns CDR1 LGHDT and CDR2 YNNKEL (reference sequence). The CDR3 nucleotides read TGTGCCAGCAGCCAAGATGGTTGGCCTAGCGGGGTCTATGAGCAGTTCTTC. Its translation is CASSQDGWPSGVYEQFF.

This sequence joins TRBV29-1 and TRBJ2-1; 7 bases are a match to TRBD1. Germline CDR1 reads SQVTM; CDR2 reads ANQGSEA. V dropped 3 bases and J dropped 0; count of bases not matched to a gene: 2. This CDR3 is 14 amino acids long. The CDR3 bases are TGCAGCGTTGAGGGACAGAGCTCCTACAATGAGCAGTTCTTC. It codes for CSVEGQSSYNEQFF.

The V and J genes are TRBV5-1 and TRBJ2-5; 8 bases are a match to TRBD1. Germline lookup yields CDR1 SGHRS and CDR2 YFSETQ. V was pared by 6 bases and J by 5 bases, with 6 bases of the junction left unmatched. CDR3 length: 13 amino acids. The DNA for the CDR3 is TGCGCCAGCACGACAGGGGTGACGGAGACCCAGTACTTC. Translated, it gives CASTTGVTETQYF.

The chain combines TRBV6-5 with TRBJ2-1; possible D gene TRBD1, 5 bases. Trimming removed 1 base from V and 5 bases from J, with 15 bases in between. Germline CDR1 is MNHEY and CDR2 is SVGAGI. The CDR3 length is 16 residues. The CDR3 region is CASSYFKGLLDNEQFF. The CDR3 DNA sequence: TGTGCCAGCAGTTACTTTAAGGGGCTCCTCGACAATGAGCAGTTCTTC.

The chain joins TRBV7-9 to TRBJ2-1; 7 nucleotides match TRBD1. The CDR3 consists of 16 residues. Trimming cost V 5 bases and J 7 bases; bases outside gene matches: 14. CDR1 SEHNR and CDR2 FQNEAQ come from the germline V gene (reference sequence). Written as DNA, the CDR3 is TGTGCCAGCAGCCGAGGGGCCGGGACAGAAAGGAATGAGCAGTTCTTC. Translated: CASSRGAGTERNEQFF.

This chain connects TRBV11-2 to TRBJ2-1; 9 positions match TRBD2. CDR1 is SGHAT, CDR2 FQNNGV, per germline. V lost 3 bases, J lost 8 bases, and 14 bases stayed unmatched. CDR3 length equals 17 residues. As DNA, the CDR3 is TGTGCCAGCAGCTTCTCACCTACCGGGACTAGCCGGGATGAGCAGTTCTTC. It yields the protein CASSFSPTGTSRDEQFF.

V is TRBV14 and J is TRBJ2-3; D is undetermined. V was cut by 5 bases and J by 5 bases, with 8 bases left in between. Germline V gene sequence: CDR1 SGHDN, CDR2 FVKESK. CDR3 size: 12 residues. The DNA of the CDR3 is TGTGCCAGCAGCTACAGAGAAGATACGCAGTATTTT. Translation gives CASSYREDTQYF.

The chain carries TRBV30 and TRBJ2-7; maybe TRBD1 (5 bases). The CDR3 runs 11 residues. In germline, CDR1 is GTSNPN, CDR2 SVGIG (reference sequence). V lost 3 bases and J 3 bases, leaving 6 bases between the germline ends. CDR3 region: CAWRTGYEQYF. CDR3 coding DNA: TGTGCCTGGAGAACAGGCTACGAGCAGTACTTC.

The V gene is TRBV19, the J gene TRBJ1-2; the match to TRBD1 covers 8 bases. In germline, CDR1 is LNHDA, CDR2 SQIVND (reference sequence). This CDR3 has 12 amino acids. The CDR3 nucleotides are TGTGTCGTCAGGACAGGGAGTTATGGCTACACCTTC. It encodes CVVRTGSYGYTF.

The J gene is TRBJ1-2, the V gene TRBV5-1, with TRBD1 matching over 10 bases. Looked up from germline, CDR1 is SGHRS and CDR2 is YFSETQ. The CDR3 length is 15 residues. The V gene end was trimmed by 3 bases and the J gene end by 6 bases; junction bases not matched to a gene: 8. CDR3 loop: CASSSGQGETDGYTF. The CDR3 DNA sequence: TGCGCCAGCAGCTCCGGACAGGGGGAGACGGATGGCTACACCTTC. Looking up the rest from reference TRBV5-1 and TRBJ1-2 gives the full variable domain: KAGVTQTPRYLIKTRGQQVTLSCSPISGHRSVSWYQQTPGQGLQFLFEYFSETQRNKGNFPGRFSGRQFSNSRSEMNVSTLELGDSALYLCASSSGQGETDGYTFGSGTRLTVV.

The chain uses TRBV27 and TRBJ1-2, with a tentative D call TRBD1 (5 bases). The CDR3 runs to 14 residues. Looked up from germline, CDR1 is MNHEY and CDR2 is SMNVEV (reference sequence). Trimming pared 8 bases from V and 5 bases from J, leaving 18 bases between. The chain's CDR3 is CASCRQPCSYGYTF. The CDR3 DNA is TGTGCCAGCTGCAGACAGCCCTGTTCTTATGGCTACACCTTC.

The sample holds a few counts of this clone. The gene calls are TRBV6-1 and TRBJ1-2; TRBD1 agrees at 8 bases. The CDR3 has 14 residues. The germline gives CDR1 MNHNS, CDR2 SASEGT. Losses at the gene ends were 0 bases for V and 8 bases for J; bases not matched to a gene: 5. CDR3 in amino acids: CASSEAGTGYGYTF. For the CDR3, the DNA is TGTGCCAGCAGTGAAGCGGGGACAGGATACGGCTACACCTTC.

The chain combines TRBV10-3 with TRBJ1-4, with D unresolved. CDR1 and CDR2 from the germline V gene are ENHRY and SYGVKD. There are 14 residues in the CDR3. V gave up 4 bases and J gave up 1 base, with 7 bases separating them. The CDR3 region has the DNA TGTGCCATCAGTGCAGATTTAACTAATGAAAAACTGTTTTTT. It is translated as CAISADLTNEKLFF.

The chain has TRBV29-1 and TRBJ1-2; D ambiguous. The ends were cut back, 4 bases at V and 4 bases at J, with 13 bases in the middle. CDR3 length: 13 amino acids. Looked up from germline, CDR1 is SQVTM and CDR2 is ANQGSEA. DNA for the CDR3: TGCAGCGTTGTGAGGCTGGAGTTCTATGGCTACACCTTC. Protein product: CSVVRLEFYGYTF.

The V and J genes are TRBV19 and TRBJ1-5; 7 nucleotides agree with TRBD1. Per germline, CDR1 LNHDA and CDR2 SQIVND (reference sequence). The CDR3 runs 14 residues. The trim removed 1 base at V and 4 bases at J, leaving 1 base unmatched. The DNA of the CDR3 is TGTGCCAGTAGTATAGCGACAGGGAATCAGCCCCAGCATTTT. Residues: CASSIATGNQPQHF.

Worth noting for this clone: At the DNA level, this CDR3 is encoded by other sequences in the same sample as well. The chain employs TRBV29-1 and TRBJ2-7, with 7 bases identical to TRBD1. Trimming at V came to 5 bases and at J to 6 bases, leaving 7 bases not matched to a gene. Germline lookup yields CDR1 SQVTM and CDR2 ANQGSEA. The CDR3 extends over 12 amino acids. CDR3 loop: CSVTRTGGEQYF. CDR3 coding DNA: TGCAGCGTTACCCGGACAGGAGGCGAGCAGTACTTC.

The chain couples TRBV25-1 to TRBJ1-1, with D uncertain. V lost 3 bases and J 1 base, leaving 6 bases between the germline ends. CDR3 length: 13 amino acids. The germline CDR1 and CDR2 sequences are MGHDK and SYGVNS. CDR3 coding DNA: TGTGCCAGCAGTGAGGAGGGGAACACTGAAGCTTTCTTT. This gives the protein CASSEEGNTEAFF.

The chain couples TRBV14 to TRBJ1-2, with a possible D match to TRBD1 (6 bases). The V and J ends lost 2 bases and 4 bases respectively, with 20 bases between them. Germline-derived CDR1 and CDR2 are SGHDN and FVKESK. The CDR3 is made up of 17 amino acids. CDR3 coding DNA: TGTGCCAGCAGCCAAAGCAGCCTAACAGGGTCTGCCTATGGCTACACCTTC. Its translation: CASSQSSLTGSAYGYTF. The full variable domain, its missing parts supplied by reference TRBV14 and TRBJ1-2, is EAGVTQFPSHSVIEKGQTVTLRCDPISGHDNLYWYRRVMGKEIKFLLHFVKESKQDESGMPNNRFLAERTGGTYSTLKVQPAELEDSGVYFCASSQSSLTGSAYGYTFGSGTRLTVV.